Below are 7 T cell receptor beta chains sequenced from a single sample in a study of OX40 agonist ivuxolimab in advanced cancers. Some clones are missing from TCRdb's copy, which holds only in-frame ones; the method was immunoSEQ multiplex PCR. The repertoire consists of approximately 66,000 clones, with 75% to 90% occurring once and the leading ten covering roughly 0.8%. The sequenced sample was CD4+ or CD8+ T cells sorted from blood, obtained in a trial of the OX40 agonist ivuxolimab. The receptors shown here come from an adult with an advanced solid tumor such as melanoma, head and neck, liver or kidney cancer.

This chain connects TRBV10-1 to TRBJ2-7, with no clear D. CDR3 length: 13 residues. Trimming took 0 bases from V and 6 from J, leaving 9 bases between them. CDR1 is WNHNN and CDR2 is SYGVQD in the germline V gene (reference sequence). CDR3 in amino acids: CASSESLAVEQYF. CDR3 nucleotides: TGCGCCAGCAGTGAGTCGTTGGCGGTCGAGCAGTACTTC.

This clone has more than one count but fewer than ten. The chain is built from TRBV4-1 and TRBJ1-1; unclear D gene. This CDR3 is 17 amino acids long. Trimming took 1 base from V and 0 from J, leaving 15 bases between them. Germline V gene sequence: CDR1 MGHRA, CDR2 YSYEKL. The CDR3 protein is CASSQGRVSGVNTEAFF. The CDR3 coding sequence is TGCGCCAGCAGCCAAGGTAGGGTGAGTGGAGTGAACACTGAAGCTTTCTTT.

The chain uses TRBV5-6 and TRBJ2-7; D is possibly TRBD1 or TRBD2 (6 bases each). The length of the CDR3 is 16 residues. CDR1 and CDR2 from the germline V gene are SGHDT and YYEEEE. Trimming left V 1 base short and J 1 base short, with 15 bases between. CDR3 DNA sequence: TGTGCCAGCAGCTTGTGGGGGCGGGGTGGGTCCTACGAGCAGTACTTC. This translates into CASSLWGRGGSYEQYF.

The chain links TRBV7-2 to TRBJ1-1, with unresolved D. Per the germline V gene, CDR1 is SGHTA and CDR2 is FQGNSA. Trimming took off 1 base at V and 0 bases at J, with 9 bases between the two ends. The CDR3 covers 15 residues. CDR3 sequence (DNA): TGTGCCAGCAGCTTAGGGGGAGGGATGAACACTGAAGCTTTCTTT. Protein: CASSLGGGMNTEAFF.

This CDR3 reads CATAGETDTQYF. CDR3 DNA: TGTGCCACCGCCGGGGAGACAGATACGCAGTATTTT. The chain joins TRBV10-3 to TRBJ2-3; perhaps TRBD2 as D (5 bases). The germline V gene has CDR1 ENHRY and CDR2 SYGVKD. CDR3 length equals 12 residues. The V end was cut by 10 bases, the J end by 3 bases, with 11 bases between.

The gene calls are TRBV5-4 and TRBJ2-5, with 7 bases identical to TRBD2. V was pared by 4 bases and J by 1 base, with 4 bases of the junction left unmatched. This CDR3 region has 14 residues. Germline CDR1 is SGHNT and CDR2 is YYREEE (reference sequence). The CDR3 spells CASSRGTIQETQYF. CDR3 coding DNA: TGTGCCAGCAGCCGAGGGACTATCCAAGAGACCCAGTACTTC. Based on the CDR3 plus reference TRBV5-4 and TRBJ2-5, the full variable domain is ETGVTQSPTHLIKTRGQQVTLRCSSQSGHNTVSWYQQALGQGPQFIFQYYREEENGRGNFPPRFSGLQFPNYSSELNVNALELDDSALYLCASSRGTIQETQYFGPGTRLLVL.

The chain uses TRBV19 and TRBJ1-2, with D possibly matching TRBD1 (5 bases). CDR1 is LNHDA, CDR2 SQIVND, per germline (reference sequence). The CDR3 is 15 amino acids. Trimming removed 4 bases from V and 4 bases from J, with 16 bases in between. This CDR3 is CASSKGIGPSYGYTF. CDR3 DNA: TGTGCCAGTAGTAAGGGGATCGGACCTAGCTATGGCTACACCTTC.